These 14 T cell receptor beta chains share one sample of origin, sequenced in a study of T cells after posttransplantation cyclophosphamide. Profiling relied on immunoSEQ multiplex PCR, and the TCRdb table lists in-frame clones only, not all of them. The sample is made up of some 40,000 clones, none counted only once. Material: PBMCs. The receptors stem from a woman between 45 and 65 years old in good health and a related stem cell transplant donor.

In its sample, this clone was seen many times. This rearrangement joins TRBV18 to TRBJ2-2; TRBD1 might be the D (6 bases). Trimming took 4 bases from V and 7 from J, leaving 13 bases between them. The length of the CDR3 is 14 residues. Germline CDR1 reads KGHSH; CDR2 reads LQKENI. DNA of the CDR3: TGTGCCAGCTCACGGCAGGGGAAGGACGGGGAGCTGTTTTTT. Its protein is CASSRQGKDGELFF.

In its sample, this clone was seen many times. The chain joins TRBV2 to TRBJ1-2; 7 positions agree with TRBD1. Per the germline V gene, CDR1 is SNHLY and CDR2 is FYNNEI. V lost 1 base to trimming and J lost 13 bases; unmatched junction nucleotides: 6. This CDR3 region has 12 residues. The CDR3 sequence is CASSEVGTVGTF. For the CDR3, the DNA is TGTGCCAGCAGTGAAGTAGGGACAGTCGGCACCTTC.

This clone has at least ten counts. The chain recombines TRBV6-4 with TRBJ2-1; the match to TRBD1 covers 7 bases. Germline CDR1 MRHNA, CDR2 SNTAGT. The CDR3 has 15 residues. The trim removed 6 bases at V and 0 bases at J, leaving 5 bases unmatched. The CDR3 DNA reads TGTGCCAGCAGAGACCGGGACAGCTCCTACAATGAGCAGTTCTTC. Encoded protein: CASRDRDSSYNEQFF.

This clone has a count of ten or more. The rearrangement uses TRBV19 and TRBJ2-2; D ambiguous. The CDR3 is 16 amino acids. V shed 3 bases and J shed 0 bases, with 11 bases lying between them. Germline CDR1 is LNHDA and CDR2 is SQIVND (reference sequence). CDR3 coding DNA: TGTGCCAGTAGTATTCGAGGCAGTTCGAACACCGGGGAGCTGTTTTTT. Amino acids: CASSIRGSSNTGELFF. The variable domain in full, with the rest retrieved from reference TRBV19 and TRBJ2-2, is DGGITQSPKYLFRKEGQNVTLSCEQNLNHDAMYWYRQDPGQGLRLIYYSQIVNDFQKGDIAEGYSVSREKKESFPLTVTSAQKNPTAFYLCASSIRGSSNTGELFFGEGSRLTVL.

This clone was seen at least ten times. The chain carries TRBV7-9 and TRBJ2-1, with 9 bases aligning to TRBD1. Germline V gene lookup returns CDR1 SEHNR and CDR2 FQNEAQ (reference sequence). The CDR3 has 16 residues. V was pared by 6 bases and J by 9 bases, with 15 bases of the junction left unmatched. CDR3 coding DNA: TGTGCCAGCAGTCCAAGTCGGGACAGGGAGGAAGCTGAGCAGTTCTTC. Translating it yields CASSPSRDREEAEQFF.

This clone was recorded a few times. The rearrangement links TRBV27 to TRBJ2-7; TRBD2 might be the D (7 bases). V lost 6 bases and J lost 5, with 20 bases in between. Per germline, CDR1 MNHEY and CDR2 SMNVEV (reference sequence). The CDR3 is 15 residues long. DNA of the CDR3: TGTGCCAGCAGCTCCCTTGGGGGGGGGCACAACGAGCAGTACTTC. Protein product: CASSSLGGGHNEQYF.

This clone was found many times. This chain uses TRBV19 with TRBJ1-5, with 8 bases fitting TRBD1. Germline trimming cut 6 bases from V and 0 bases from J; bases unmatched to any gene: 10. The CDR3 runs 17 residues. Germline V gene sequence: CDR1 LNHDA, CDR2 SQIVND (reference sequence). CDR3 nucleotides: TGTGCCAGTAGCCCACCGACAGGGGACGCTAGCAATCAGCCCCAGCATTTT. It translates to CASSPPTGDASNQPQHF.

This clone has a count of ten or more. The chain couples TRBV6-6 to TRBJ2-2, with 9 bases that match TRBD1. This CDR3 spans 16 amino acids. From germline, CDR1 is MNHNY and CDR2 SVGAGI (reference sequence). With 2 bases clipped from V and 2 bases from J, the junction kept 3 bases outside the gene matches. In DNA form, the CDR3 reads TGTGCCAGCAGTTACCCGGGACAGGGAAACACCGGGGAGCTGTTTTTT. This codes for CASSYPGQGNTGELFF.

This clone was counted ten times or more. The rearrangement joins TRBV6-1 to TRBJ1-3; tentative D call: TRBD1 (6 bases). The CDR3 covers 14 residues. CDR1 is MNHNS and CDR2 is SASEGT in the germline V gene. V was shortened by 2 bases and J by 4 bases, with 9 bases between the two germline ends. The CDR3 reads CASSEQGLGNTIYF. In nucleotides, the CDR3 is TGTGCCAGCAGTGAACAGGGGTTGGGAAACACCATATATTTT.

In its sample, this clone was seen a few times. The gene calls are TRBV6-5 and TRBJ1-1; 8 bases line up with TRBD1. This CDR3 region has 13 residues. CDR1 is MNHEY and CDR2 is SVGAGI in the germline V gene. J gave up 5 bases and V 4 bases, and 3 bases lay outside the gene matches. The CDR3 DNA reads as TGTGCCAGCAGTTTTCAGGGGGCGACTGAAGCTTTCTTT. Its translation: CASSFQGATEAFF.

This clone was picked up many times. The chain recombines TRBV7-9 with TRBJ1-6; 7 nucleotides line up with TRBD1. The germline V gene encodes CDR1 SEHNR and CDR2 FQNEAQ (reference sequence). This CDR3 is built from 17 residues. J lost 0 bases, V lost 4 bases, and 6 bases had no gene match. The CDR3 DNA reads TGTGCCAGCAGCTCAGACAGGGACCGCTCCTATAATTCACCCCTCCACTTT. Protein sequence: CASSSDRDRSYNSPLHF.

In this sample, this clone turned up many times. V usage is TRBV11-2 and J usage is TRBJ2-7, with 7 bases that match TRBD2. This CDR3 has 13 amino acids. Germline-derived CDR1 and CDR2 are SGHAT and FQNNGV. The trim removed 7 bases at V and 4 bases at J, leaving 7 bases unmatched. For the CDR3, the DNA is TGTGCCAGCACGCGGGACTACCGATACGAGCAGTACTTC. This gives the protein CASTRDYRYEQYF.

This clone was detected many times. The V and J genes are TRBV7-2 and TRBJ2-3, with TRBD1 matching over 7 bases. The CDR3 is 15 amino acids. Germline values: CDR1 SGHTA, CDR2 FQGNSA. The V segment lost 2 bases and the J segment 2 bases; nucleotides outside the gene matches: 4. In DNA, the CDR3 is TGTGCCAGCAGCTTACACAGGGGCGACACAGATACGCAGTATTTT. Amino acids: CASSLHRGDTDTQYF.

In this sample, this clone turned up many times. The V and J genes are TRBV10-1 and TRBJ1-3; no firm D call. Per germline, CDR1 WNHNN and CDR2 SYGVQD (reference sequence). Deletions cut 2 bases from V and 0 bases from J, with 5 bases between. There are 14 residues in the CDR3. The CDR3 bases are TGCGCCAGCAGTGAGACACGCTCTGGAAACACCATATATTTT. This translates into CASSETRSGNTIYF.